The clone carrying this T cell receptor (beta chain) came up a few times. Antigen specificity is unknown. 5'RACE primed at constant segments yielded TCR alpha and TCR beta cDNA libraries bearing sample barcodes and UMIs. TCRdb used MiXCR to reprocess the 5' RACE reads, holding one entry per CDR3 protein. The table includes around 470,000 distinct CDR3 sequences, 15% to 20% detected once. The sample comes from a study of T-cell memory formation after mild COVID-19. Germline V gene sequence: CDR1 KGHDR, CDR2 SFDVKD. The junction had 2 bases not matched to a gene; V was cut back by 3 bases and J by 5 bases. The CDR3 is 14 amino acids. Notes on the study in general: Confirmation was lacking for SARS-CoV-2 specificity of second-wave clones that peaked on day 37. CD8+ contracting clones occupied EMRA, while CD4+ ones occupied mainly CM and EM. While clones contracting from day 15 to 85 were balanced between CD4 and CD8, later expanders leaned CD4+.

The sequencing sample was made of PBMCs or a T cell subset sorted from them (not recorded which). V usage is TRBV24-1 and J usage is TRBJ2-3; TRBD2 agrees at 9 bases. This TCR was recovered from an adult woman who had mild COVID-19 (a few samples of this study predate the infection). Cell type and time point are not known. Here the CDR3 DNA reads TGTGCCACCAGTGATGCGGGGGGGCGAGATACGCAGTATTTT. It encodes CATSDAGGRDTQYF.